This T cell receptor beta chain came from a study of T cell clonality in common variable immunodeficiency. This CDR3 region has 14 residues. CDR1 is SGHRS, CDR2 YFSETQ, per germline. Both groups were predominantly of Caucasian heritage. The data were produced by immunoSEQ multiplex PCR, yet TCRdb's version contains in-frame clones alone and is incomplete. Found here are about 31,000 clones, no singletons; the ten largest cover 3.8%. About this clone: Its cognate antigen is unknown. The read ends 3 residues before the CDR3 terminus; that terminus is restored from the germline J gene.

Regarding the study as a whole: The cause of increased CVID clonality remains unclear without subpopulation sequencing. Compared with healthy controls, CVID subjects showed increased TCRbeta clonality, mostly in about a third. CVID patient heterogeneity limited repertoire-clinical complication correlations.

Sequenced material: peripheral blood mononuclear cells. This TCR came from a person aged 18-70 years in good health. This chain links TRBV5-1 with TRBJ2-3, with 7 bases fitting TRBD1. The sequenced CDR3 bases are TGCGCCAGCAGCGACCAGACAGGGTGGGAGACG. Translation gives CASSDQTGWET. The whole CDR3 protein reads CASSDQTGWETQYF.